The 27 T cell receptor beta chains below were found in one sample sequenced in a study of blood T cell repertoires in COVID-19. TCRdb's table, derived via immunoSEQ multiplex PCR, lists solely in-frame clones and lacks some. The sample gives about 210,000 clones, more than 70% of which show up once; 2.5% is in the top ten. Input material: PBMCs or T cells enriched from blood (not recorded which). The origin of the receptors is a woman aged 40 to 50 with acute COVID-19.

The chain is built from TRBV19 and TRBJ2-4, with D tentatively TRBD2 (5 bases). This CDR3 is 15 amino acids long. The germline V and J ends were trimmed by 3 bases and 1 base, with 10 bases remaining between them. In germline, CDR1 is LNHDA, CDR2 SQIVND (reference sequence). The CDR3 sequence is CASSMPSGAKNIQYF. Here the CDR3 DNA reads TGTGCCAGTAGTATGCCCTCGGGGGCCAAAAACATTCAGTACTTC. Looking up the rest from reference TRBV19 and TRBJ2-4 gives the full variable domain: DGGITQSPKYLFRKEGQNVTLSCEQNLNHDAMYWYRQDPGQGLRLIYYSQIVNDFQKGDIAEGYSVSREKKESFPLTVTSAQKNPTAFYLCASSMPSGAKNIQYFGAGTRLSVL.

In this sample, this clone turned up a few times. The J gene is TRBJ2-3, the V gene TRBV5-4; D might be TRBD1 (5 bases). The CDR3 consists of 17 residues. Per the germline V gene, CDR1 is SGHNT and CDR2 is YYREEE (reference sequence). V was shortened by 1 base and J by 3 bases, with 18 bases between the two germline ends. The CDR3 spells CASSLKAGSVGTDTQYF. CDR3 sequence (DNA): TGTGCCAGCAGCTTGAAAGCAGGGTCGGTAGGGACAGATACGCAGTATTTT.

The chain recombines TRBV5-1 with TRBJ2-5, with 9 bases matching TRBD2. The CDR3 covers 15 residues. Trimming took 0 bases from V and 4 from J; bases not matched to a gene: 4. CDR1 is SGHRS, CDR2 YFSETQ, per germline. Here the CDR3 reads CASSLDGAGGETQYF. CDR3 bases: TGCGCCAGCAGCTTGGATGGAGCGGGAGGAGAGACCCAGTACTTC.

The chain combines TRBV11-2 with TRBJ1-4; no definite D call. The CDR3 runs 19 residues. The germline V and J ends were trimmed by 0 bases and 0 bases, with 17 bases remaining between them. Germline V gene lookup returns CDR1 SGHAT and CDR2 FQNNGV. CDR3 coding DNA: TGTGCCAGCAGCTTAGAGGGTATCGGCACTACCGCAACTAATGAAAAACTGTTTTTT. This codes for CASSLEGIGTTATNEKLFF. The full variable domain, rest sourced from reference TRBV11-2 and TRBJ1-4, is EAGVAQSPRYKIIEKRQSVAFWCNPISGHATLYWYQQILGQGPKLLIQFQNNGVVDDSQLPKDRFSAERLKGVDSTLKIQPAKLEDSAVYLCASSLEGIGTTATNEKLFFGSGTQLSVL.

The sample holds one count of this clone. The chain combines TRBV9 with TRBJ1-2; possibly TRBD1 for D (5 bases). Germline CDR1 SGDLS, CDR2 YYNGEE. V lost 3 bases, J lost 4 bases, and 16 bases lay in between. The CDR3 contains 15 residues. The CDR3 loop reads CASSGYSQGTYGYTF. The CDR3, as DNA: TGTGCCAGCAGCGGTTACTCCCAGGGAACCTATGGCTACACCTTC.

The V gene is TRBV4-3, the J gene TRBJ2-7; possible D gene TRBD2, 5 bases. Trimming shortened V by 3 bases and J by 1 base, and 10 bases separated the two germline ends. CDR3 length: 14 amino acids. Germline V CDR1 and CDR2: LGHNA, YSLEER. The CDR3 region has the DNA TGCGCCAGCAGCCAGGCGGGCCAGTCCTACGAGCAGTACTTC. This encodes CASSQAGQSYEQYF.

The gene calls are TRBV10-3 and TRBJ2-2; TRBD1 matches at 8 bases. Germline CDR1 is ENHRY and CDR2 is SYGVKD. CDR3 length: 14 residues. With V trimmed by 6 bases and J by 6 bases, 6 bases remained unmatched. CDR3 protein: CAISRDRPAGELFF. The CDR3 DNA reads TGTGCCATCAGCAGGGACAGGCCGGCCGGGGAGCTGTTTTTT.

The chain employs TRBV10-3 and TRBJ2-2, with no clear D. Germline assignment: CDR1 ENHRY and CDR2 SYGVKD. This CDR3 is 15 amino acids long. The V gene lost 4 bases and the J gene lost 0 bases, with 9 bases spanning the gap. CDR3 residues: CAISAPRSNTGELFF. CDR3 bases: TGTGCCATCAGTGCCCCCAGATCGAACACCGGGGAGCTGTTTTTT.

This clone was picked up a small number of times. This sample also contains other DNA sequences that code for the same CDR3. V and J are TRBV7-8 and TRBJ2-5, with 10 bases matching TRBD1. Germline V gene sequence: CDR1 SGHVS, CDR2 FQNEAQ. Trimming cost V 2 bases and J 5 bases; bases outside gene matches: 5. The CDR3 has 15 residues. This CDR3 reads CASSLRDRGGETQYF. DNA of the CDR3: TGTGCCAGCAGCTTACGGGACAGGGGAGGCGAGACCCAGTACTTC. The entire variable domain, with the rest obtained from reference TRBV7-8 and TRBJ2-5, is as follows: GAGVSQSPRYKVAKRGQDVALRCDPISGHVSLFWYQQALGQGPEFLTYFQNEAQLDKSGLPSDRFFAERPEGSVSTLKIQRTQQEDSAVYLCASSLRDRGGETQYFGPGTRLLVL.

The rearrangement links TRBV19 to TRBJ2-7, with D possibly TRBD1 on 6 matching bases. The CDR3 consists of 14 residues. V dropped 0 bases and J dropped 3 bases, with 9 bases sitting between them. Looked up from germline, CDR1 is LNHDA and CDR2 is SQIVND (reference sequence). CDR3 sequence: CASSIDTGNYEQYF. CDR3 nucleotide sequence: TGTGCCAGTAGTATAGATACAGGGAACTACGAGCAGTACTTC.

The V gene is TRBV3-1 (or the pseudogene TRBV3-2), the J gene TRBJ1-1; 7 bases fit TRBD1. V was pared by 0 bases and J by 11 bases, with 6 bases of the junction left unmatched. The CDR3 is 13 residues long. Germline CDR1 LGHDT, CDR2 YNNKEL (reference sequence). This chain's CDR3 is CASSQDRDSRAFF. The CDR3 nucleotides are TGTGCCAGCAGCCAAGACCGGGACAGCAGGGCTTTCTTT.

J is TRBJ2-1 and V is TRBV4-1, with 9 bases fitting TRBD2. V was clipped by 1 base and J by 8 bases; unmatched bases: 9. Per germline, CDR1 MGHRA and CDR2 YSYEKL. This CDR3 is 16 amino acids long. The CDR3 DNA reads as TGCGCCAGCAGCCAAGGGTGGCGACTAGCGGCGGATGAGCAGTTCTTC. Translation gives CASSQGWRLAADEQFF.

This chain links TRBV5-4 with TRBJ2-2; 11 nucleotides line up with TRBD2. The CDR3 sequence is 17 residues long. Germline CDR1 SGHNT, CDR2 YYREEE (reference sequence). V lost 0 bases to trimming and J lost 1 base; unmatched junction nucleotides: 2. The CDR3 here is CASSLAGLAVNTGELFF. The CDR3 region has the DNA TGTGCCAGCAGCTTGGCGGGACTAGCGGTGAACACCGGGGAGCTGTTTTTT. The variable domain in full, with the rest retrieved from reference TRBV5-4 and TRBJ2-2, is ETGVTQSPTHLIKTRGQQVTLRCSSQSGHNTVSWYQQALGQGPQFIFQYYREEENGRGNFPPRFSGLQFPNYSSELNVNALELDDSALYLCASSLAGLAVNTGELFFGEGSRLTVL.

The rearrangement joins TRBV7-8 to TRBJ1-1; no reliable D call. This CDR3 is built from 16 residues. The V and J ends lost 5 bases and 7 bases respectively, with 23 bases between them. Germline CDR1 and CDR2: SGHVS and FQNEAQ. CDR3 residues: CASSLIWAQAHNEAFF. DNA of the CDR3: TGTGCCAGCAGCCTCATCTGGGCCCAGGCTCACAATGAAGCTTTCTTT. Filled out from reference TRBV7-8 and TRBJ1-1, the complete variable domain reads GAGVSQSPRYKVAKRGQDVALRCDPISGHVSLFWYQQALGQGPEFLTYFQNEAQLDKSGLPSDRFFAERPEGSVSTLKIQRTQQEDSAVYLCASSLIWAQAHNEAFFGQGTRLTVV.

The chain carries TRBV30 and TRBJ1-4; 7 nucleotides agree with TRBD1. Germline V gene data show CDR1 as GTSNPN and CDR2 as SVGIG (reference sequence). The V gene end was trimmed by 3 bases and the J gene end by 0 bases; junction bases not matched to a gene: 4. This CDR3 spans 15 amino acids. DNA of the CDR3: TGTGCCTGGAGCGATGGACAGGCAACTAATGAAAAACTGTTTTTT. It is translated as CAWSDGQATNEKLFF. The full variable domain, its missing parts supplied by reference TRBV30 and TRBJ1-4, is SQTIHQWPATLVQPVGSPLSLECTVEGTSNPNLYWYRQAAGRGLQLLFYSVGIGQISSEVPQNLSASRPQDRQFILSSKKLLLSDSGFYLCAWSDGQATNEKLFFGSGTQLSVL.

V gene TRBV29-1 combines with J gene TRBJ2-1; D unclear. Trimming removed 1 base at V and 13 bases at J, with 11 bases between. The CDR3 sequence is 11 residues long. Germline V lookup: CDR1 SQVTM, CDR2 ANQGSEA. As DNA, the CDR3 is TGCAGCGTTGAAGTGGGCAACCTCCAGTTCTTC. Encoded protein: CSVEVGNLQFF.

This chain joins TRBV19 and TRBJ1-2; D possibly corresponds to TRBD1 (6 bases). V shed 8 bases and J shed 2 bases, with 15 bases lying between them. The length of the CDR3 is 14 residues. The germline V gene has CDR1 LNHDA and CDR2 SQIVND (reference sequence). CDR3 sequence reads: CASQGSGLNYGYTF. DNA of the CDR3: TGTGCCAGTCAGGGGTCAGGGCTGAACTATGGCTACACCTTC.

The chain combines TRBV5-6 with TRBJ2-1, with a possible D match to TRBD1 (6 bases). Trimming stripped 7 bases from V and 7 bases from J, with 24 bases between. This CDR3 comprises 16 residues. The germline CDR1 and CDR2 sequences are SGHDT and YYEEEE. As DNA, the CDR3 is TGTGCCAGCGGGTGGGAGTCGGACAGATGGGAGAATGAGCAGTTCTTC. Its protein product is CASGWESDRWENEQFF.

The rearrangement uses TRBV4-2 and TRBJ2-7; a possible D gene is TRBD2 (5 bases). V shed 0 bases and J shed 3 bases, with 9 bases lying between them. The CDR3 sequence is 14 residues long. The germline V gene encodes CDR1 LGHNA and CDR2 YNFKEQ. CDR3 protein: CASSQDKRGYEQYF. For the CDR3, the DNA is TGTGCCAGCAGCCAAGATAAACGGGGCTACGAGCAGTACTTC.

This rearrangement joins TRBV5-1 to TRBJ1-2, with 7 bases matching TRBD1. V was pared by 5 bases and J by 4 bases, with 11 bases of the junction left unmatched. Looked up from germline, CDR1 is SGHRS and CDR2 is YFSETQ. The CDR3 loop spans 15 amino acids. The CDR3 loop reads CASSGGQDEGYGYTF. The CDR3 coding sequence is TGCGCCAGCAGTGGAGGACAGGACGAAGGCTATGGCTACACCTTC.

The gene calls are TRBV7-2 and TRBJ2-7; D ambiguous. Trimming stripped 1 base from V and 7 bases from J, with 11 bases between. The germline V gene has CDR1 SGHTA and CDR2 FQGNSA. The CDR3 sequence is 13 residues long. DNA of the CDR3: TGTGCCAGCAGCTTAGTTACCAGAGCGGAGCAGTACTTC. Its translation is CASSLVTRAEQYF.

This clone was observed a few times. The V and J genes are TRBV9 and TRBJ1-2; tentative D call: TRBD1 (5 bases). V gave up 4 bases and J gave up 4 bases, with 17 bases separating them. Looked up from germline, CDR1 is SGDLS and CDR2 is YYNGEE. This CDR3 spans 15 amino acids. In nucleotides, the CDR3 is TGTGCCAGCAGCCCCGGGACTGAGGCGCTCTATGGCTACACCTTC. It specifies CASSPGTEALYGYTF.

The CDR3 DNA reads as TGTGCCAGCAGTCTTGGACTAGCGGGGGGTAATGAGCAGTTCTTC. This sequence encodes CASSLGLAGGNEQFF. V is TRBV11-2 and J is TRBJ2-1, with 14 bases aligning to TRBD2. The CDR3 totals 15 residues. Germline V gene data show CDR1 as SGHAT and CDR2 as FQNNGV. V lost 6 bases to trimming and J lost 7 bases; unmatched junction nucleotides: 5.

This clone was detected a few times. This rearrangement joins TRBV30 to TRBJ1-1; D is undetermined. This CDR3 spans 13 amino acids. Trimming shortened V by 5 bases and J by 0 bases, and 10 bases separated the two germline ends. Germline CDR1 is GTSNPN and CDR2 is SVGIG (reference sequence). The CDR3 DNA reads TGTGCCTGGGAGAAAGAGTTGAACACTGAAGCTTTCTTT. Amino acid sequence: CAWEKELNTEAFF.

This clone was counted between two and nine times. This chain links TRBV6-2 or TRBV6-3 with TRBJ1-3, with no clear D. CDR3 size: 15 residues. CDR1 and CDR2 (germline): MNHEY, SVGEGT. Trimming shortened V by 6 bases and J by 0 bases, and 12 bases separated the two germline ends. The CDR3, as DNA: TGTGCCAGCAGCGAACAGATAGACTCTGGAAACACCATATATTTT. Encoded protein: CASSEQIDSGNTIYF.

This clone was seen only a few times. V gene TRBV19 combines with J gene TRBJ1-1; D not certain. Germline loops: CDR1 LNHDA, CDR2 SQIVND (reference sequence). The CDR3 loop spans 13 amino acids. The CDR3 sequence: CVSLEEGNTEAFF. CDR3 coding DNA: TGTGTCTCGCTAGAGGAGGGGAACACTGAAGCTTTCTTT. Using reference TRBV19 and TRBJ1-1 for the parts outside the CDR3, the full variable domain is DGGITQSPKYLFRKEGQNVTLSCEQNLNHDAMYWYRQDPGQGLRLIYYSQIVNDFQKGDIAEGYSVSREKKESFPLTVTSAQKNPTAFYLCVSLEEGNTEAFFGQGTRLTVV.

The chain carries TRBV15 and TRBJ1-5; the match to TRBD1 covers 10 bases. Germline V lookup: CDR1 LNHNV, CDR2 YYDKDF (reference sequence). Germline trimming cut 3 bases from V and 5 bases from J; bases unmatched to any gene: 7. This CDR3 contains 16 residues. CDR3 amino acids: CATSSGTGETYQPQHF. CDR3 sequence (DNA): TGTGCCACCAGCAGTGGGACAGGGGAAACTTATCAGCCCCAGCATTTT.